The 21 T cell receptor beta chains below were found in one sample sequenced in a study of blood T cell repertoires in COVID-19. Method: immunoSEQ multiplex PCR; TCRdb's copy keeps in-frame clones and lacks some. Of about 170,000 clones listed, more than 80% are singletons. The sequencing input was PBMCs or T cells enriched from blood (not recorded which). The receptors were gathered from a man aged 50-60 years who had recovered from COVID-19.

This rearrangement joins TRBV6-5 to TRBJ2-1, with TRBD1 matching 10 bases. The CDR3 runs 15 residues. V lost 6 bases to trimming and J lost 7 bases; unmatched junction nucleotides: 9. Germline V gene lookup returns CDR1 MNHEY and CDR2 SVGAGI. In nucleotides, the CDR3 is TGTGCCAGCAGCCTGGGACAGGGGAGGTCAAATGAGCAGTTCTTC. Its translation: CASSLGQGRSNEQFF.

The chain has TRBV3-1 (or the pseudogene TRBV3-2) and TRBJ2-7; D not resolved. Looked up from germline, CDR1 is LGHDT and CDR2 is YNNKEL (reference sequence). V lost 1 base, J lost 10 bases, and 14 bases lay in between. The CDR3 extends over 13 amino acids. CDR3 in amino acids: CASSQVAGDIQYF. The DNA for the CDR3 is TGTGCCAGCAGCCAAGTGGCAGGTGATATCCAGTACTTC.

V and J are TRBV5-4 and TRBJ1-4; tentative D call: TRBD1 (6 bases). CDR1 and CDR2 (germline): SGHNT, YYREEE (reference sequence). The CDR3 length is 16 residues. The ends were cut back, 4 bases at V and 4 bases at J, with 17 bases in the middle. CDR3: CASSPGGRTVNEKLFF. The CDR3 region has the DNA TGTGCCAGCAGCCCGGGCGGGAGGACAGTTAATGAAAAACTGTTTTTT.

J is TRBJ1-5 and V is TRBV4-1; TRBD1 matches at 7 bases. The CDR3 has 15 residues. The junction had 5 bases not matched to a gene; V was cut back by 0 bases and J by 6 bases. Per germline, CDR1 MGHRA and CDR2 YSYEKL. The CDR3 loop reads CASSQEQGRSQPQHF. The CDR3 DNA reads TGCGCCAGCAGCCAAGAACAGGGGCGGAGTCAGCCCCAGCATTTT.

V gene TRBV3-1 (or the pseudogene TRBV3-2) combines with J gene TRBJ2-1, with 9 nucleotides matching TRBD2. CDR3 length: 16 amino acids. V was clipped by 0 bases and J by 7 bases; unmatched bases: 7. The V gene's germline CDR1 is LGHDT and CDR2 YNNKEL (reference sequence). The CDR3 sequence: CASSQDPSGGRNEQFF. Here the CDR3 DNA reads TGTGCCAGCAGCCAAGATCCCAGCGGGGGGCGGAATGAGCAGTTCTTC.

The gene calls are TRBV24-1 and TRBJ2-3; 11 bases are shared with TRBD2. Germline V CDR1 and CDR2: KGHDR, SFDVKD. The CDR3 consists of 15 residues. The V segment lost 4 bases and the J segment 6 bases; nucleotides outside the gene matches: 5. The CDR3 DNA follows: TGTGCCACCAGTGAGCCTAGCGGGGGGCGGGATACGCAGTATTTT. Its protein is CATSEPSGGRDTQYF.

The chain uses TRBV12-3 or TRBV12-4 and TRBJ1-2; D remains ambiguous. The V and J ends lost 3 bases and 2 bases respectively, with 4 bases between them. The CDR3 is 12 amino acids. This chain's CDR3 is CASSFGNYGYTF. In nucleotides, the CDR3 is TGTGCCAGCAGTTTTGGCAACTATGGCTACACCTTC.

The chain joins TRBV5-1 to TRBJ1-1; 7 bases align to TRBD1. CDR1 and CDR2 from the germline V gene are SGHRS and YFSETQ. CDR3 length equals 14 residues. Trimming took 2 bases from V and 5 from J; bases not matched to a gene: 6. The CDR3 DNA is TGCGCCAGCAGCTTTAAGGGGGCGGGTACTGAAGCTTTCTTT. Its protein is CASSFKGAGTEAFF. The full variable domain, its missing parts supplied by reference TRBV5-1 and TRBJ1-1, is KAGVTQTPRYLIKTRGQQVTLSCSPISGHRSVSWYQQTPGQGLQFLFEYFSETQRNKGNFPGRFSGRQFSNSRSEMNVSTLELGDSALYLCASSFKGAGTEAFFGQGTRLTVV.

CDR3 sequence: CASTWRGYSTDTQYF. The CDR3 DNA reads TGTGCCAGCACATGGCGGGGCTATAGCACAGATACGCAGTATTTT. The rearrangement links TRBV6-5 to TRBJ2-3, with D possibly being TRBD2 (6 bases). CDR1 and CDR2 from the germline V gene are MNHEY and SVGAGI. The V end lost 7 bases, the J end lost 0 bases, and 14 bases lay between the germline ends. This CDR3 spans 15 amino acids.

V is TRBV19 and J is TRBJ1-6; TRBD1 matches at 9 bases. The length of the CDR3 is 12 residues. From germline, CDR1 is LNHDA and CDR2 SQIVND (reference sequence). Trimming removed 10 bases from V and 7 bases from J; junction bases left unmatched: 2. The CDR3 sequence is CATQGANSPLHF. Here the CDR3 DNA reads TGTGCCACACAGGGGGCGAATTCACCCCTCCACTTT.

DNA for the CDR3: TGTGCCAGCAGTTATCAAGACCCGGGTCGGGCTGAAGCTTTCTTT. Encoded protein: CASSYQDPGRAEAFF. The V gene is TRBV6-5, the J gene TRBJ1-1, with D hard to call. Germline CDR1 MNHEY, CDR2 SVGAGI. V was pared by 3 bases and J by 6 bases, with 17 bases between. There are 15 residues in the CDR3.

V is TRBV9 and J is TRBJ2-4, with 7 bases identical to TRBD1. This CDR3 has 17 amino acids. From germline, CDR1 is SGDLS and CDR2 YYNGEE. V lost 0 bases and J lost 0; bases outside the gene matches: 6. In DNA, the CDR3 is TGTGCCAGCAGCGTAGGAAATACAGGGGCAGCCAAAAACATTCAGTACTTC. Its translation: CASSVGNTGAAKNIQYF. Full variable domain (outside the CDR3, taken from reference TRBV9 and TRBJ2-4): DSGVTQTPKHLITATGQRVTLRCSPRSGDLSVYWYQQSLDQGLQFLIQYYNGEERAKGNILERFSAQQFPDLHSELNLSSLELGDSALYFCASSVGNTGAAKNIQYFGAGTRLSVL.

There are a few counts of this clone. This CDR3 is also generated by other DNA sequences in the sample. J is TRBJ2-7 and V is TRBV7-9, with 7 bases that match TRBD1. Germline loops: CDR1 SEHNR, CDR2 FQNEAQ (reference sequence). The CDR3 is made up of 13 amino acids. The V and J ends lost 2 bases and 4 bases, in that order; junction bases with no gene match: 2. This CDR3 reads CASSLQGDYEQYF. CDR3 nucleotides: TGTGCCAGCAGCTTACAGGGGGATTACGAGCAGTACTTC.

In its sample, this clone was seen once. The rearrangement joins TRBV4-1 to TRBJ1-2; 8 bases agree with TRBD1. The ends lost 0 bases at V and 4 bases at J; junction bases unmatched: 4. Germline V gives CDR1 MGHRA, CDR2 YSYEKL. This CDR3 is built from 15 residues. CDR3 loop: CASSQDRGRIYGYTF. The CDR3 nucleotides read TGCGCCAGCAGCCAAGACAGGGGGCGAATCTATGGCTACACCTTC.

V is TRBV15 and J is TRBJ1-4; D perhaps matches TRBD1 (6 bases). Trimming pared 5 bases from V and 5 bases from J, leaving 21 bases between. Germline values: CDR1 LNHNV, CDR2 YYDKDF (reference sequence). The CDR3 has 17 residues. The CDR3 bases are TGTGCCACCAGCGGTCGAAGGATTGGGACAAGGAATGAAAAACTGTTTTTT. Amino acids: CATSGRRIGTRNEKLFF.

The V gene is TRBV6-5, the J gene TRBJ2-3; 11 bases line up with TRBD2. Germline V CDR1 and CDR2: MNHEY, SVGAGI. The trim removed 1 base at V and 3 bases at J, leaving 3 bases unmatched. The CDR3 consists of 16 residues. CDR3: CASSYLAGGPTDTQYF. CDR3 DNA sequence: TGTGCCAGCAGTTACTTAGCGGGGGGGCCGACAGATACGCAGTATTTT.

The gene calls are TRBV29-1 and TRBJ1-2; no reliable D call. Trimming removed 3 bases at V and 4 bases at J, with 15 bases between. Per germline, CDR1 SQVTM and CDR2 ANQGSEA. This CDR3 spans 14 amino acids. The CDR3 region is CSVDPDTLSYGYTF. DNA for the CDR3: TGCAGCGTTGATCCAGACACCCTTAGCTATGGCTACACCTTC.

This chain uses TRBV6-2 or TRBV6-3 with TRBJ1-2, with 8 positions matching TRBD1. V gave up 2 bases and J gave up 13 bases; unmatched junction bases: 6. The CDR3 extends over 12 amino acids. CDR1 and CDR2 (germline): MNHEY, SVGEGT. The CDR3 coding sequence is TGTGCCAGCAGTTACGCAGGGGGCCTAATCACCTTC. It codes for CASSYAGGLITF.

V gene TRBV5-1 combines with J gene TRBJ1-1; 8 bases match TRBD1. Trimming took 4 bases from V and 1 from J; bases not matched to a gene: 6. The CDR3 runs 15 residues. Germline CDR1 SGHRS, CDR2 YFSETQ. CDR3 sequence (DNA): TGCGCCAGCAGCCCTGACGGACAGGGGAACACTGAAGCTTTCTTT. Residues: CASSPDGQGNTEAFF.

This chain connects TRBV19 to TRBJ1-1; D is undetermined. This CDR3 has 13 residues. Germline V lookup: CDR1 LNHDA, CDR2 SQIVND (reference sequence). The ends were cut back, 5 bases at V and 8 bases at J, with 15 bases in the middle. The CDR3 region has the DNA TGTGCCAGTAGTGCCCTCTTTGGCTGGGAAGCTTTCTTT. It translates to CASSALFGWEAFF.

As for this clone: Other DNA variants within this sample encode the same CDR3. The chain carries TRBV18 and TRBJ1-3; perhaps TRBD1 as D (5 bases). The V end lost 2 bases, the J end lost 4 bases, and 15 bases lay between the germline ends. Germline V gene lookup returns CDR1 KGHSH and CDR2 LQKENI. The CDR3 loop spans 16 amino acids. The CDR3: CASSPSGGVSGNTIYF. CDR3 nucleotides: TGTGCCAGCTCACCATCCGGGGGAGTTAGCGGAAACACCATATATTTT.